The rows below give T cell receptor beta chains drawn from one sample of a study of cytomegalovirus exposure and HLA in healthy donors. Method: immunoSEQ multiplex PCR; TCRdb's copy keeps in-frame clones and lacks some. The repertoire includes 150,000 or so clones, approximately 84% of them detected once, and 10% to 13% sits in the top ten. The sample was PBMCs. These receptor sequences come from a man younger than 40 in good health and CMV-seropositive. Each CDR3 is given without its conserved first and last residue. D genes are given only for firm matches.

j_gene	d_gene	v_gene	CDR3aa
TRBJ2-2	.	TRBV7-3	ASSLGGSGELF
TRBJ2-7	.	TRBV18	ASSLPGYEQY
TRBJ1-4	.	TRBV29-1	SVGDVRNGKLF
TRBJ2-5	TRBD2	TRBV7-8	ASSLGDGGRETQY
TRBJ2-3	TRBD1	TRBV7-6	ASSFNPPGQITDTQY
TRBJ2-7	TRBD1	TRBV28	ASSDPGTGGAPYEQY
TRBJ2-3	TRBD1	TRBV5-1	ASSWGDRNTDTQY
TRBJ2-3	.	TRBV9	ASSVASSTDTQY
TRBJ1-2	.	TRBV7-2	ASGSLAGGPTNYGFT
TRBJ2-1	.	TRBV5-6	ASSPGTAGGF
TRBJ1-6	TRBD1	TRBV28	ASRNEQGNLDSPLH
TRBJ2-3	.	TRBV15	ATSRDRGTSTDTQY
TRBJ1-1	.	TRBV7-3	ASSTLREVDTEAF
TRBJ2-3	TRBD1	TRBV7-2	ASRGGWTDTQY
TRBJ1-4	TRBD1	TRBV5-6	ASSSDRGPFLKEKLF
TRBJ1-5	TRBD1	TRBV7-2	ASSPRQGTLTSNQPQH
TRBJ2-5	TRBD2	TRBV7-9	ASSFTSGQETQY
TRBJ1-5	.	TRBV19	ASSIPPGLSNQPQH
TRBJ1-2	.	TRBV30	AWSRGGSGYGYT
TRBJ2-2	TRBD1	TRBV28	ATPGQGATGELF
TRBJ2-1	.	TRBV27	ASSPRSYNEQF
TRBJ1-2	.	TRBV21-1	ASSKAMGQGTNYGYT
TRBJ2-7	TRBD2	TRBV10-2	ASSELSGGEHPLVYEQY
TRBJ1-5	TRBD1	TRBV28	ASTNTDRPNQPQH
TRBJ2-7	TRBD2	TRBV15	ATSQMQLAGDYEQY
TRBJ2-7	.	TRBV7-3	ASSLSTGREQY
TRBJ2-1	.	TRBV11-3	AGTYNEQF
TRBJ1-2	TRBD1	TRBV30	AEGDRDYGYT
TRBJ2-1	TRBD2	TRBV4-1	ASSHVSGRRYNEQF
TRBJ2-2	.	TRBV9	ASSVGPPTGELF
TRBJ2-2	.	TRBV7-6	ASSPGAGSNTGELF
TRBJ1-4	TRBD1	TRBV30	AWSVPGGNEKLF
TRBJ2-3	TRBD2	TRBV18	ASSRLAGGLTDTQY
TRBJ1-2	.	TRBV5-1	ASSLGFGQNYGYT
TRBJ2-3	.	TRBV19	ASSHRVSTDTQY
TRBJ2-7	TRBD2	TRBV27	ASSLASGVAYEQY
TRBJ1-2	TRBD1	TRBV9	ASSVRQGGYT
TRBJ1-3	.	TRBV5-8	ASLQGGSGNTIY
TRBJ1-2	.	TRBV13	ASSLEGFHGYT
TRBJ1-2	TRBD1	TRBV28	ASSLTGGIGYT
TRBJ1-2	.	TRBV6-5	ASSSPLVGYT
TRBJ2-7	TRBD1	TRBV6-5	ASSRDSLYEQY
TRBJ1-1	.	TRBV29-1	SVQREATEAF
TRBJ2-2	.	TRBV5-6	ASSLLQGTGELF
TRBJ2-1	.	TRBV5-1	ASSLERVYNEQF
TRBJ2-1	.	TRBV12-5	ASGLYTGSPGEQF
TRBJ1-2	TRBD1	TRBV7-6	ASSPRQGLGGYT
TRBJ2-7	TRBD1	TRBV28	ASSLWGQGKSEQY
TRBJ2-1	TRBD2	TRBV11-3	ASSRREGLNEQF
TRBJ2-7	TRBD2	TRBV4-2	ASSQGSAGGSYEQY
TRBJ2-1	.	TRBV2	ASSARSVDYNEQF
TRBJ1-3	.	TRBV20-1	SARNTIY
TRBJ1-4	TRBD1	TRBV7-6	ASSMGQLNEKLF
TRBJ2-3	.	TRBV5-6	ASSTGPSSDTQY
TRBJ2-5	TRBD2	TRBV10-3	ATLSSGQETQY
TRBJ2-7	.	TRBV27	ASSWGRGGVEQY
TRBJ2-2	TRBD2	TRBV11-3	ASSLGTSGITGELF